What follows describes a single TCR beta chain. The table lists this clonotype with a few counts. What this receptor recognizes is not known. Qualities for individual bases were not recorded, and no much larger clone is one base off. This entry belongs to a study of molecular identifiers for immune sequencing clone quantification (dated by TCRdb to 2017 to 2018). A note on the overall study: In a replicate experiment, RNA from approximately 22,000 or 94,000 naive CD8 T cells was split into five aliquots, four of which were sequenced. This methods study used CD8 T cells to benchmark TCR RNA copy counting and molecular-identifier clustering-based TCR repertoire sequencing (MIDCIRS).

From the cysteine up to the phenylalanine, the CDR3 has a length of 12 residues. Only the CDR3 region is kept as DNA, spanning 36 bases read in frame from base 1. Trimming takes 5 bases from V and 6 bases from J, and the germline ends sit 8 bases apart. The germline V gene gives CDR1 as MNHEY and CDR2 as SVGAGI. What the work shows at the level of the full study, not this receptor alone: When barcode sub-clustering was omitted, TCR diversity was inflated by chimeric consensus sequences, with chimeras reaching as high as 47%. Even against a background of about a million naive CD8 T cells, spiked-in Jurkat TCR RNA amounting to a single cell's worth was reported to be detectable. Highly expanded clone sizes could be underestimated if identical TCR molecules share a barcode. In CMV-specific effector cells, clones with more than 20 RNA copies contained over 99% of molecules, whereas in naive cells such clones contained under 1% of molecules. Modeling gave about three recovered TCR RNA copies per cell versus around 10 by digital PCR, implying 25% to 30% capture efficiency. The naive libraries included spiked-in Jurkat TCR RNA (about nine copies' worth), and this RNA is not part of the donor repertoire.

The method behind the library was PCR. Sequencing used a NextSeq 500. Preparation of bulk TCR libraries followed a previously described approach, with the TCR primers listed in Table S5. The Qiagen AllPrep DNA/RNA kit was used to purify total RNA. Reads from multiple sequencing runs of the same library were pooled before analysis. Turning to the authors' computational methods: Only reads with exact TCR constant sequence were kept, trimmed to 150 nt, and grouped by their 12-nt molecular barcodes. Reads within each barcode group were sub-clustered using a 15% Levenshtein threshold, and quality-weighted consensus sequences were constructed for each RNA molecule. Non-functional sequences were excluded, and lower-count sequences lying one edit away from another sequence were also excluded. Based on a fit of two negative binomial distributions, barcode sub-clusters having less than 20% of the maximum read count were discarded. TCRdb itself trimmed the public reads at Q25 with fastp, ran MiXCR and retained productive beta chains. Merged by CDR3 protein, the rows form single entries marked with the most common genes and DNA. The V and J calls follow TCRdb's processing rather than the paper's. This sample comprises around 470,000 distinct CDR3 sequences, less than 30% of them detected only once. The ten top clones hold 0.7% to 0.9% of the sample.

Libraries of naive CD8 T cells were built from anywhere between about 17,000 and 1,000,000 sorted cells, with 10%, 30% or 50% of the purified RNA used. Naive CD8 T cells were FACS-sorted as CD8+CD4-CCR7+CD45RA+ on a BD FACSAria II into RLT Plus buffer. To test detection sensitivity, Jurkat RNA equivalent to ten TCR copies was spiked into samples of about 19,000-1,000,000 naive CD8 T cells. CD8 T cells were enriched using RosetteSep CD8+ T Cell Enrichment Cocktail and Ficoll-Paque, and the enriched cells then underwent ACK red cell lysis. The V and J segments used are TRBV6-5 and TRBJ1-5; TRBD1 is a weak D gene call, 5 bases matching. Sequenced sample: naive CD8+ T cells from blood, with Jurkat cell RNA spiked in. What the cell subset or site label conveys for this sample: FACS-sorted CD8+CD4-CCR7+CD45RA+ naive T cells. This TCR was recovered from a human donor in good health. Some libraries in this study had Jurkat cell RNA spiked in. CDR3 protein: CASSGQGQPQHF. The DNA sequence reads TGTGCCAGCAGTGGCCAGGGTCAGCCCCAGCATTTT.